This is a list of T cell receptor beta chains from one sample in a study of blood T cells in healthy people across ages. Each CDR3 protein gets one entry after TCRdb re-called the 5' RACE reads with MiXCR. The table lists 600,000 to 850,000 distinct CDR3 sequences, around 25% of them singletons. The data were also submitted as part of a second study, on T cells of mothers and their children.

Specimen: blood. These receptor sequences come from a boy aged 10-17 years in good health. The CDR3 runs from the conserved cysteine through the conserved F or W. D genes are given only for firm matches. A clone size is listed for some rows: how often the clone was seen (once, few, many), or a class if it is expanded.

V gene: TRBV25-1
J gene: TRBJ2-5
clone size: -
D gene: -
CDR3 length: 17
CDR3 protein: CASSEPSPPVGGETQYF
CDR3 DNA: TGTGCCAGCAGTGAACCGAGTCCACCAGTCGGAGGAGAGACCCAGTACTTC

V gene: TRBV2
J gene: TRBJ2-7
clone size: -
D gene: -
CDR3 length: 16
CDR3 protein: CASSEIGGPYSYEQYF
CDR3 DNA: TGTGCCAGCAGTGAGATAGGCGGTCCATACTCCTACGAGCAGTACTTC

V gene: TRBV10-1
J gene: TRBJ2-1
clone size: -
D gene: TRBD1
CDR3 length: 13
CDR3 protein: CASGAGGFNEQFF
CDR3 DNA: TGCGCCAGCGGGGCAGGGGGTTTCAATGAGCAGTTCTTC

V gene: TRBV5-1
J gene: TRBJ1-1
clone size: -
D gene: -
CDR3 length: 14
CDR3 protein: CASSLQDVNTEAFF
CDR3 DNA: TGCGCCAGCAGCCTACAGGACGTGAACACTGAAGCTTTCTTT

V gene: TRBV4-3
J gene: TRBJ2-7
clone size: few
D gene: -
CDR3 length: 14
CDR3 protein: CASSQDRGEDEQYF
CDR3 DNA: TGCGCCAGCAGCCAAGACAGGGGGGAAGACGAGCAGTACTTC

V gene: TRBV5-1
J gene: TRBJ2-5
clone size: few
D gene: -
CDR3 length: 14
CDR3 protein: CASSAGHDQETQYF
CDR3 DNA: TGCGCCAGCAGCGCTGGACACGATCAAGAGACCCAGTACTTC

V gene: TRBV29-1
J gene: TRBJ2-7
clone size: -
D gene: TRBD1
CDR3 length: 12
CDR3 protein: CSARTTGGEQYF
CDR3 DNA: TGCAGCGCCAGAACCACAGGGGGCGAGCAGTACTTC

V gene: TRBV11-3
J gene: TRBJ1-4
clone size: few
D gene: -
CDR3 length: 13
CDR3 protein: CASSLEAGEKLFF
CDR3 DNA: TGTGCCAGCAGCTTAGAGGCAGGGGAAAAACTGTTTTTT

V gene: TRBV6-5
J gene: TRBJ2-3
clone size: -
D gene: -
CDR3 length: 12
CDR3 protein: CASSSWGGTQYF
CDR3 DNA: TGTGCCAGCAGTTCCTGGGGAGGAACGCAGTATTTT

V gene: TRBV19
J gene: TRBJ2-5
clone size: many
D gene: TRBD1
CDR3 length: 13
CDR3 protein: CASSTDREETQYF
CDR3 DNA: TGTGCCAGCAGTACTGACAGGGAAGAGACCCAGTACTTC